The 18 T cell receptor beta chains below come from one sample, sequenced in a study of T cell responses to AZD1222 COVID-19 vaccine (dated by TCRdb to the early 2020s). According to the study, the label for this sample's time point signals: baseline before first vaccination. The sample's treatment or condition, from its label and the paper: meningococcal conjugate vaccine given as trial control. Libraries were prepared through the immunoSEQ multiplex PCR assay. Held by TCRdb, this immuneACCESS table contains in-frame sequences only and omits some clones. Under half of the omission traces to an unresolved V gene where checked; the cause of the rest is unknown. The sample yields 200,000 to 250,000 clones; roughly 91% were counted once. The top ten clones comprise less than 1.2% of the sample. Sequencing used peripheral blood, obtained on day 0 of MenACWY control vaccination. The receptors derive from an adult in good health.

CDR3 DNA: TGTGCCAGTAGCTATCAGGGTACTGATGAAAAACTGTTTTTT. Its protein is CASSYQGTDEKLFF. This chain uses TRBV19 with TRBJ1-4, with a weak D call TRBD1 (5 bases). The CDR3 runs to 14 residues. With 6 bases removed from V and 6 bases from J, the gap between germline ends came to 14 bases. Germline values: CDR1 LNHDA, CDR2 SQIVND (reference sequence).

The chain uses TRBV7-2 and TRBJ2-1, with 12 bases fitting TRBD2. Looked up from germline, CDR1 is SGHTA and CDR2 is FQGNSA. The J segment lost 6 bases and the V segment lost 4 bases, leaving 7 bases of the junction unmatched. CDR3 length: 16 amino acids. CDR3 in amino acids: CASSSPSGGAFNEQFF. CDR3 coding DNA: TGTGCCAGCAGCTCCCCTAGCGGGGGGGCATTCAATGAGCAGTTCTTC.

The genes are TRBV19 and TRBJ1-6; D not resolved. Deletions cut 3 bases from V and 7 bases from J, with 7 bases between. The CDR3 length is 13 residues. Germline V CDR1 and CDR2: LNHDA, SQIVND (reference sequence). The CDR3 DNA is TGTGCCAGTAGTATTCGGGGAAATTCACCCCTCCACTTT. Translated, it gives CASSIRGNSPLHF.

The chain employs TRBV27 and TRBJ1-2; 8 nucleotides match TRBD1. CDR1 is MNHEY, CDR2 SMNVEV, per germline (reference sequence). Unmatched junction bases numbered 11, after V lost 10 bases and J lost 4 bases. The CDR3 extends over 14 amino acids. CDR3 residues: CATGRTGPAYGYTF. DNA of the CDR3: TGTGCCACTGGGCGGACAGGGCCTGCCTATGGCTACACCTTC.

J is TRBJ1-2 and V is TRBV7-9; possible D gene TRBD1, 5 bases. Trimming left V 4 bases short and J 0 bases short, with 9 bases between. Germline lookup yields CDR1 SEHNR and CDR2 FQNEAQ (reference sequence). This CDR3 is 14 amino acids long. Here the CDR3 DNA reads TGTGCCAGCAGCTGGACACAGGCTAACTATGGCTACACCTTC. It is translated as CASSWTQANYGYTF. The full variable domain, with the rest looked up from reference TRBV7-9 and TRBJ1-2, is DTGVSQNPRHKITKRGQNVTFRCDPISEHNRLYWYRQTLGQGPEFLTYFQNEAQLEKSRLLSDRFSAERPKGSFSTLEIQRTEQGDSAMYLCASSWTQANYGYTFGSGTRLTVV.

This clone was seen just once. This chain joins TRBV7-2 and TRBJ2-1; D perhaps matches TRBD2 (6 bases). CDR1 SGHTA and CDR2 FQGNSA come from the germline V gene. The CDR3 consists of 16 residues. V was pared by 3 bases and J by 10 bases, with 22 bases between. The CDR3 sequence is CASSFQIRDSPGEQFF. CDR3 bases: TGTGCCAGCAGCTTTCAAATTCGGGACTCCCCCGGGGAGCAGTTCTTC.

The CDR3: CASSFSGQSSYEQYF. For the CDR3, the DNA is TGTGCCAGCAGTTTCTCGGGACAGAGCTCCTACGAGCAGTACTTC. The chain employs TRBV6-5 and TRBJ2-7; 7 nucleotides agree with TRBD1. Germline lookup yields CDR1 MNHEY and CDR2 SVGAGI. V dropped 4 bases and J dropped 0; count of bases not matched to a gene: 6. The CDR3 runs 15 residues.

The chain recombines TRBV7-9 with TRBJ1-3, with 7 positions matching TRBD1. V lost 5 bases and J lost 0; bases outside the gene matches: 4. There are 15 residues in the CDR3. Germline CDR1 and CDR2: SEHNR and FQNEAQ (reference sequence). CDR3 nucleotide sequence: TGTGCCAGCAGCCCCACAGGGGTCTCTGGAAACACCATATATTTT. Its translation: CASSPTGVSGNTIYF.

The chain joins TRBV4-3 to TRBJ1-2; 7 bases are a match to TRBD1. Germline loops: CDR1 LGHNA, CDR2 YSLEER. The CDR3 spans 14 residues. The J segment lost 2 bases and the V segment lost 4 bases, leaving 4 bases of the junction unmatched. The CDR3 DNA reads TGCGCCAGCAGCCGAACACAGGGGAACTATGGCTACACCTTC. Translated: CASSRTQGNYGYTF.

This chain's CDR3 is CASSPNGISLEAFF. Written as DNA, the CDR3 is TGTGCCAGCTCACCAAATGGGATTTCCCTTGAAGCTTTCTTT. The chain couples TRBV18 to TRBJ1-1; D unclear. Germline V gives CDR1 KGHSH, CDR2 LQKENI. The CDR3 is made up of 14 amino acids. Trimming left V 2 bases short and J 7 bases short, with 14 bases between.

The gene calls are TRBV11-3 and TRBJ2-1; D may correspond to TRBD1 or TRBD2 (6 bases each). V was cut by 2 bases and J by 9 bases, with 17 bases left in between. The CDR3 consists of 15 residues. Germline V lookup: CDR1 SGHNT, CDR2 YENEEA. This CDR3 reads CASSLRGAPPIEQFF. CDR3 in DNA: TGTGCCAGCAGCTTAAGGGGGGCACCCCCGATTGAGCAGTTCTTC.

The chain has TRBV3-1 (or the pseudogene TRBV3-2) and TRBJ2-1; D possibly uses TRBD1 or TRBD2 (5 bases each). V lost 4 bases to trimming and J lost 4 bases, with 11 bases between them. CDR1 is LGHDT, CDR2 YNNKEL, per germline (reference sequence). There are 14 residues in the CDR3. The CDR3: CASSRGRTYNEQFF. The CDR3 nucleotides are TGTGCCAGCAGCCGGGGACGGACGTACAATGAGCAGTTCTTC.

V usage is TRBV6-2 or TRBV6-3 and J usage is TRBJ1-1; D is perhaps TRBD1 (6 bases). Germline V gene lookup returns CDR1 MNHEY and CDR2 SVGEGT. There are 13 residues in the CDR3. Deletions cut 5 bases from V and 1 base from J, with 8 bases between. CDR3 region: CASSQGPNTEAFF. As DNA, the CDR3 is TGTGCCAGCAGTCAGGGGCCGAACACTGAAGCTTTCTTT.

CDR3 sequence reads: CASSLTGVQPQHF. The CDR3 DNA is TGTGCCAGCAGCCTAACAGGGGTTCAGCCCCAGCATTTT. The chain couples TRBV7-9 to TRBJ1-5, with 7 bases fitting TRBD1. Trimming removed 5 bases from V and 6 bases from J; junction bases left unmatched: 4. In germline, CDR1 is SEHNR, CDR2 FQNEAQ (reference sequence). CDR3 length: 13 amino acids. The variable domain in full, completed from reference TRBV7-9 and TRBJ1-5, reads DTGVSQNPRHKITKRGQNVTFRCDPISEHNRLYWYRQTLGQGPEFLTYFQNEAQLEKSRLLSDRFSAERPKGSFSTLEIQRTEQGDSAMYLCASSLTGVQPQHFGDGTRLSIL.

The J gene is TRBJ1-1, the V gene TRBV2; TRBD1 agrees at 7 bases. The CDR3 has 15 amino acids. Germline V gene data show CDR1 as SNHLY and CDR2 as FYNNEI. Trimming took 6 bases from V and 0 from J; bases not matched to a gene: 7. The CDR3 loop is CASSLGTAMNTEAFF. CDR3 nucleotide sequence: TGTGCCAGCAGCCTCGGGACAGCTATGAACACTGAAGCTTTCTTT.

V gene TRBV5-4 combines with J gene TRBJ1-2, with 9 bases lining up with TRBD1. Germline CDR1 SGHNT, CDR2 YYREEE (reference sequence). Trimming at V came to 4 bases and at J to 8 bases, leaving 6 bases not matched to a gene. This CDR3 region has 13 residues. CDR3 sequence (DNA): TGTGCCAGCAGCCTAACAGGGGGCCGGGGCTACACCTTC. Translating it yields CASSLTGGRGYTF.

This chain links TRBV29-1 with TRBJ1-2; the match to TRBD1 covers 8 bases. There are 11 residues in the CDR3. Germline trimming cut 6 bases from V and 8 bases from J; bases unmatched to any gene: 5. The germline V gene has CDR1 SQVTM and CDR2 ANQGSEA. The CDR3 here is CSVAGTGGYTF. The DNA of the CDR3 is TGCAGCGTCGCCGGGACAGGAGGCTACACCTTC.

The V gene is TRBV18, the J gene TRBJ1-6; D not certain. From germline, CDR1 is KGHSH and CDR2 LQKENI. V gave up 4 bases and J gave up 6 bases, with 13 bases separating them. The CDR3 is 15 amino acids. CDR3 DNA: TGTGCCAGCTCACTCTCGGAGGGTAGTAATTCACCCCTCCACTTT. Translation gives CASSLSEGSNSPLHF.